Below are 32 T cell receptor beta chains sequenced from a single sample in a study of blood T cell repertoires in COVID-19 (dated by TCRdb to the early 2020s). Library method: the immunoSEQ multiplex PCR assay. TCRdb obtained this table from immuneACCESS and retained in-frame rearrangements with V and J assigned. These tables miss some clones; where compared with another copy, unresolved V genes account for less than half of the shortfall, and the remainder is unexplained. The sample table shows roughly 140,000 clones, and 65% to 85% are seen once. The ten biggest clones cover about 4% of the sample. The sequencing input was peripheral blood. The receptor set was obtained from an elderly woman with acute or convalescent COVID-19.

The chain recombines TRBV6-5 with TRBJ2-3; 9 nucleotides match TRBD2. V shed 2 bases, J shed 4 bases, and the junction held 7 bases outside the gene matches. CDR1 and CDR2 (germline): MNHEY, SVGAGI. The CDR3 is 16 residues long. DNA of the CDR3: TGTGCCAGCAGTTACGCTCCTAGCGGGAAGGCAGATACGCAGTATTTT. Protein: CASSYAPSGKADTQYF.

The rearrangement joins TRBV7-2 to TRBJ2-5; 10 bases fit TRBD2. This CDR3 has 17 amino acids. Trimming took 1 base from V and 1 from J; bases not matched to a gene: 6. The germline CDR1 and CDR2 sequences are SGHTA and FQGNSA. The CDR3 coding sequence is TGTGCCAGCAGCTTAGGGCCAGCGGGGGGGCCCCAAGAGACCCAGTACTTC. This encodes CASSLGPAGGPQETQYF.

J is TRBJ2-7 and V is TRBV19, with 8 bases fitting TRBD1. The V segment lost 5 bases and the J segment 0 bases; nucleotides outside the gene matches: 9. The CDR3 loop spans 16 amino acids. From germline, CDR1 is LNHDA and CDR2 SQIVND (reference sequence). The CDR3 DNA follows: TGTGCCAGTAGTCCTCGACAGGGGACAAGCTCCTACGAGCAGTACTTC. Translation gives CASSPRQGTSSYEQYF.

This chain links TRBV5-1 with TRBJ1-1; possible D gene TRBD1, 5 bases. The CDR3 loop spans 15 amino acids. CDR1 and CDR2 (germline): SGHRS, YFSETQ. V was clipped by 4 bases and J by 1 base, with 14 bases between them. As DNA, the CDR3 is TGCGCCAGCAGCCCCCTGGACATGACGAACACTGAAGCTTTCTTT. It translates to CASSPLDMTNTEAFF.

CDR3 amino acids: CAIFSPGEGYTF. The CDR3 DNA reads as TGTGCCATATTCTCCCCGGGAGAAGGCTACACCTTC. The chain uses TRBV19 and TRBJ1-2; D gene uncertain. The ends were cut back, 10 bases at V and 8 bases at J, with 17 bases in the middle. Germline V lookup: CDR1 LNHDA, CDR2 SQIVND (reference sequence). The CDR3 sequence is 12 residues long.

This chain links TRBV20-1 with TRBJ1-2; D is unresolved. V was trimmed by 3 bases and J by 0 bases, leaving 11 bases between them. Germline V gene data show CDR1 as DFQATT and CDR2 as SNEGSKA (reference sequence). The CDR3 runs 14 residues. CDR3 residues: CSASDPRTNYGYTF. CDR3 nucleotide sequence: TGCAGTGCTAGTGATCCGCGAACTAACTATGGCTACACCTTC.

This chain connects TRBV7-2 to TRBJ2-1; 9 bases are shared with TRBD2. Germline trimming cut 1 base from V and 1 base from J; bases unmatched to any gene: 5. The CDR3 consists of 17 residues. The germline V gene has CDR1 SGHTA and CDR2 FQGNSA. For the CDR3, the DNA is TGTGCCAGCAGCTTAGTTGGGACTAGCAATTCCTACAATGAGCAGTTCTTC. This encodes CASSLVGTSNSYNEQFF.

This clone came up a few times. The chain combines TRBV7-9 with TRBJ2-1; the match to TRBD2 covers 8 bases. This CDR3 has 15 residues. CDR1 and CDR2 from the germline V gene are SEHNR and FQNEAQ (reference sequence). The ends lost 7 bases at V and 6 bases at J; junction bases unmatched: 11. CDR3 bases: TGTGCCAGCACCCGGAACGGGGGGGCCGCCAATGAGCAGTTCTTC. Its protein is CASTRNGGAANEQFF.

The chain recombines TRBV6-6 with TRBJ1-4, with D uncertain. CDR1 MNHNY and CDR2 SVGAGI come from the germline V gene (reference sequence). V was cut by 0 bases and J by 8 bases, with 13 bases left in between. The CDR3 is made up of 15 amino acids. The chain's CDR3 is CASSYSGSESEKLFF. CDR3 nucleotide sequence: TGTGCCAGCAGTTACTCTGGGTCGGAGTCGGAAAAACTGTTTTTT.

The chain joins TRBV7-3 to TRBJ2-5; the D is unclear. This CDR3 is built from 13 residues. V gave up 4 bases and J gave up 1 base, with 7 bases separating them. Germline V gene data show CDR1 as SGHTA and CDR2 as FQGTGA. Here the CDR3 reads CASSSQPQETQYF. For the CDR3, the DNA is TGTGCCAGCAGCTCACAGCCCCAAGAGACCCAGTACTTC.

The rearrangement links TRBV7-6 to TRBJ2-7; 10 nucleotides line up with TRBD1. CDR3 size: 15 residues. From germline, CDR1 is SGHVS and CDR2 FNYEAQ. The V gene end was trimmed by 5 bases and the J gene end by 7 bases; junction bases not matched to a gene: 11. CDR3 loop: CASSVGQGSVEEQYF. The CDR3 nucleotides are TGTGCCAGCAGCGTGGGACAGGGGTCGGTAGAGGAGCAGTACTTC.

V and J are TRBV10-2 and TRBJ1-5; D gene ambiguous. The CDR3 has 16 residues. The germline gives CDR1 WSHSY, CDR2 SAAADI. Trimming left V 6 bases short and J 5 bases short, with 20 bases between. The CDR3 nucleotides are TGCGCCAGCAGGCCTAGCTCTACAAGGGTCGATCAGCCCCAGCATTTT. Translation gives CASRPSSTRVDQPQHF.

The chain couples TRBV29-1 to TRBJ1-1; TRBD1 matches at 9 bases. Germline assignment: CDR1 SQVTM and CDR2 ANQGSEA. The CDR3 length is 12 residues. V lost 5 bases and J lost 7; bases outside the gene matches: 5. The CDR3, as DNA: TGCAGCGTTAACAGGGGGCTGGGTGAAGCTTTCTTT. This encodes CSVNRGLGEAFF.

The rearrangement uses TRBV19 and TRBJ1-1; D gene uncertain. The V end lost 7 bases, the J end lost 1 base, and 10 bases lay between the germline ends. CDR3 length: 13 residues. CDR1 LNHDA and CDR2 SQIVND come from the germline V gene (reference sequence). CDR3 sequence: CASTPRGNTEAFF. As DNA, the CDR3 is TGTGCCAGTACTCCGCGGGGGAACACTGAAGCTTTCTTT.

The chain uses TRBV19 and TRBJ1-2, with 10 bases fitting TRBD1. The length of the CDR3 is 17 residues. Trimming took 8 bases from V and 6 from J; bases not matched to a gene: 18. From germline, CDR1 is LNHDA and CDR2 SQIVND (reference sequence). The CDR3 nucleotides are TGTGCCAGTTCCATATCCAGGGGGACAGGGGCTGTTGATGGCTACACCTTC. This sequence encodes CASSISRGTGAVDGYTF. The full variable domain, its missing parts supplied by reference TRBV19 and TRBJ1-2, is DGGITQSPKYLFRKEGQNVTLSCEQNLNHDAMYWYRQDPGQGLRLIYYSQIVNDFQKGDIAEGYSVSREKKESFPLTVTSAQKNPTAFYLCASSISRGTGAVDGYTFGSGTRLTVV.

The chain employs TRBV18 and TRBJ2-7; 9 nucleotides agree with TRBD2. This CDR3 contains 16 residues. CDR1 and CDR2 from the germline V gene are KGHSH and LQKENI. The junction had 5 bases not matched to a gene; V was cut back by 1 base and J by 1 base. CDR3 protein: CASSPQVLAGSYEQYF. CDR3 nucleotides: TGTGCCAGCTCACCACAGGTGCTAGCGGGATCCTACGAGCAGTACTTC.

The genes are TRBV6-5 and TRBJ1-2; 8 bases align to TRBD1. CDR3 length equals 15 residues. Trimming removed 6 bases from V and 8 bases from J; junction bases left unmatched: 14. CDR1 MNHEY and CDR2 SVGAGI come from the germline V gene. CDR3 bases: TGTGCCAGCAGACAACTGACAGGGGATAAATCGGGCTACACCTTC. Encoded protein: CASRQLTGDKSGYTF.

J is TRBJ2-2 and V is TRBV12-3 or TRBV12-4; D gene unclear. The CDR3 has 12 residues. V was trimmed by 5 bases and J by 8 bases, leaving 9 bases between them. The CDR3 reads CASSAPGGELFF. The CDR3 coding sequence is TGTGCCAGCAGTGCCCCCGGGGGGGAGCTGTTTTTT.

The chain is built from TRBV20-1 and TRBJ2-5; D unresolved. The V end was cut by 5 bases, the J end by 4 bases, with 8 bases between. The CDR3 totals 11 residues. Germline lookup yields CDR1 DFQATT and CDR2 SNEGSKA (reference sequence). In nucleotides, the CDR3 is TGCAGTGCTCTTTTTGTAGAGACCCAGTACTTC. Translation gives CSALFVETQYF.

The chain recombines TRBV5-1 with TRBJ2-7, with TRBD2 as a possible D gene (6 bases). CDR1 and CDR2 from the germline V gene are SGHRS and YFSETQ. This CDR3 spans 14 amino acids. The V and J ends lost 5 bases and 5 bases respectively, with 17 bases between them. The CDR3 spells CASSYTGTWDEQYF. The CDR3 DNA sequence: TGCGCCAGCAGTTACACCGGGACTTGGGACGAGCAGTACTTC.

V gene TRBV7-6 combines with J gene TRBJ1-3; D not certain. The CDR3 is 16 residues long. The ends were cut back, 5 bases at V and 4 bases at J, with 18 bases in the middle. Germline assignment: CDR1 SGHVS and CDR2 FNYEAQ. The CDR3: CASSPQEGVGGNTIYF. CDR3 DNA: TGTGCCAGCAGCCCTCAGGAGGGCGTAGGAGGAAACACCATATATTTT. Full variable domain (outside the CDR3, taken from reference TRBV7-6 and TRBJ1-3): GAGVSQSPRYKVTKRGQDVALRCDPISGHVSLYWYRQALGQGPEFLTYFNYEAQQDKSGLPNDRFSAERPEGSISTLTIQRTEQRDSAMYRCASSPQEGVGGNTIYFGEGSWLTVV.

The chain has TRBV30 and TRBJ1-5; unclear D gene. Germline-derived CDR1 and CDR2 are GTSNPN and SVGIG (reference sequence). The CDR3 covers 13 residues. Trimming removed 1 base at V and 2 bases at J, with 6 bases between. The chain's CDR3 is CAWSASGNQPQHF. In nucleotides, the CDR3 is TGTGCCTGGAGTGCCTCGGGCAATCAGCCCCAGCATTTT. Together with reference TRBV30 and TRBJ1-5, the CDR3 gives the full variable domain: SQTIHQWPATLVQPVGSPLSLECTVEGTSNPNLYWYRQAAGRGLQLLFYSVGIGQISSEVPQNLSASRPQDRQFILSSKKLLLSDSGFYLCAWSASGNQPQHFGDGTRLSIL.

This chain uses TRBV2 with TRBJ2-7, with 10 bases fitting TRBD2. The CDR3 runs to 17 residues. Germline assignment: CDR1 SNHLY and CDR2 FYNNEI. The V gene end was trimmed by 6 bases and the J gene end by 1 base; junction bases not matched to a gene: 12. The CDR3 DNA follows: TGTGCCAGCAGGGGCTCTAGCGGGAGCCCACTTTCCTACGAGCAGTACTTC. It translates to CASRGSSGSPLSYEQYF.

The chain carries TRBV19 and TRBJ1-5; D is possibly TRBD1 (5 bases). Germline CDR1 is LNHDA and CDR2 is SQIVND (reference sequence). The germline V and J ends were trimmed by 4 bases and 7 bases, with 17 bases remaining between them. The CDR3 runs 15 residues. The CDR3 spells CASSRDREDWQPQHF. CDR3 DNA sequence: TGTGCCAGTAGTAGGGACCGGGAGGATTGGCAGCCCCAGCATTTT.

The chain is built from TRBV6-1 and TRBJ1-1; D is ambiguous. V was clipped by 2 bases and J by 1 base, with 11 bases between them. This CDR3 has 15 residues. Germline values: CDR1 MNHNS, CDR2 SASEGT. The CDR3 bases are TGTGCCAGCAGTGAACCCGGCGAGGGGAACACTGAAGCTTTCTTT. Translating gives CASSEPGEGNTEAFF.

V gene TRBV11-2 combines with J gene TRBJ2-2; D unclear. V was clipped by 3 bases and J by 6 bases, with 11 bases between them. This CDR3 spans 14 amino acids. Germline CDR1 SGHAT, CDR2 FQNNGV. This chain's CDR3 is CASSFPTIPGELFF. The CDR3 coding sequence is TGTGCCAGCAGCTTCCCCACTATCCCCGGGGAGCTGTTTTTT.

The V gene is TRBV5-6, the J gene TRBJ1-2; 11 bases agree with TRBD1. Germline trimming cut 2 bases from V and 8 bases from J; bases unmatched to any gene: 2. The germline CDR1 and CDR2 sequences are SGHDT and YYEEEE. CDR3 length: 13 amino acids. The CDR3 coding sequence is TGTGCCAGCAGCTTCCGGGACAGGGGGGGCTACACCTTC. This sequence encodes CASSFRDRGGYTF.

This sequence joins TRBV6-1 and TRBJ1-3, with D uncertain. This CDR3 has 14 amino acids. Germline assignment: CDR1 MNHNS and CDR2 SASEGT. Deletions cut 3 bases from V and 0 bases from J, with 6 bases between. CDR3: CASSEMSSGNTIYF. The CDR3 coding sequence is TGTGCCAGCAGTGAGATGAGCTCTGGAAACACCATATATTTT.

This clone was observed once. This chain joins TRBV18 and TRBJ2-1, with 8 nucleotides matching TRBD2. Germline CDR1 and CDR2: KGHSH and LQKENI. Losses at the gene ends were 1 base for V and 9 bases for J; bases not matched to a gene: 5. The CDR3 extends over 14 amino acids. This CDR3 reads CASSPQREGSEQFF. The CDR3 DNA sequence: TGTGCCAGCTCACCACAACGGGAGGGCAGTGAGCAGTTCTTC.

To note about this clone: Sequence at one end of the junction differs from germline and may be a read error. The chain has TRBV7-9 and TRBJ1-2; D is perhaps TRBD1 (5 bases). The germline V gene has CDR1 SEHNR and CDR2 FQNEAQ (reference sequence). CDR3 length equals 12 residues. As DNA, the CDR3 is TGTGCCAGCAGCACCCAAGCGGGACTTACTCCCTTC. Protein: CASSTQAGLTPF.

J is TRBJ1-5 and V is TRBV27; weak D call: TRBD1 (5 bases). Germline V gene lookup returns CDR1 MNHEY and CDR2 SMNVEV (reference sequence). CDR3 size: 14 residues. Trimming cost V 5 bases and J 1 base, with 9 bases left between them. The CDR3 is CASSRKGSNQPQHF. CDR3 in DNA: TGTGCCAGCAGTAGGAAGGGGAGCAATCAGCCCCAGCATTTT.

V usage is TRBV3-1 (or the pseudogene TRBV3-2) and J usage is TRBJ2-5, with TRBD2 matching 14 bases. The CDR3 has 16 residues. The junction had 0 bases not matched to a gene; V was cut back by 1 base and J by 2 bases. The germline V gene has CDR1 LGHDT and CDR2 YNNKEL (reference sequence). CDR3 nucleotide sequence: TGTGCCAGCAGCCAAGGGACTAGCGGGGGGCAAGAGACCCAGTACTTC. Protein: CASSQGTSGGQETQYF.